These T cell receptor beta chains were read from a single sample in a study of T cells in tuberculosis. TCRdb's table, derived via immunoSEQ multiplex PCR, lists solely in-frame clones and lacks some. The repertoire consists of 25,000 to 30,000 clones, with about 90% occurring once and the leading ten covering 6.1%. The material sequenced was PBMCs. The receptors here all came from a donor between 10 and 35 years old with latent tuberculosis or without tuberculosis infection. The CDR3 runs from the conserved cysteine through the conserved F or W. Each record gives: clone size, V gene, D gene, J gene, CDR3 protein, CDR3 DNA. The D gene is left open where the match is weak. Size values are once, few and many counts, or a class for expanded clones, and some rows have none.

size: NA; V: TRBV6-5; D: NA; J: TRBJ2-7; CDR3: CASSPTSFAYEQYF; DNA: TGTGCCAGCAGTCCAACTTCCTTCGCCTACGAGCAGTACTTC
size: NA; V: TRBV9; D: NA; J: TRBJ1-4; CDR3: CASSPRGGGPNEKLFF; DNA: TGTGCCAGCAGCCCACGCGGGGGGGGCCCTAATGAAAAACTGTTTTTT
size: NA; V: TRBV2; D: NA; J: TRBJ2-7; CDR3: CASSPSAGIYEQYF; DNA: TGTGCCAGCAGCCCATCGGCGGGAATCTACGAGCAGTACTTC
size: NA; V: TRBV6-1; D: NA; J: TRBJ1-6; CDR3: CASSAPLGGPSYNSPLHF; DNA: TGTGCCAGCAGTGCACCCCTCGGGGGGCCCTCCTATAATTCACCCCTCCACTTT
size: NA; V: TRBV28; D: TRBD1; J: TRBJ1-2; CDR3: CASRTDRSLANYGYTF; DNA: TGTGCCAGCAGGACGGACAGGAGCCTGGCTAACTATGGCTACACCTTC
size: NA; V: TRBV18; D: NA; J: TRBJ1-2; CDR3: CASSPNSYGYTF; DNA: TGTGCCAGCTCACCGAATAGCTATGGCTACACCTTC
size: NA; V: TRBV14; D: NA; J: TRBJ2-1; CDR3: CASSQRPYNEQFF; DNA: TGTGCCAGCAGCCAACGTCCCTACAATGAGCAGTTCTTC
size: NA; V: TRBV5-1; D: NA; J: TRBJ2-7; CDR3: CASSGRPGGSYEQYF; DNA: TGCGCCAGCAGCGGGAGGCCAGGGGGGTCCTACGAGCAGTACTTC
size: NA; V: TRBV5-1; D: NA; J: TRBJ2-3; CDR3: CASSLEDSPHSTDTQYF; DNA: TGCGCCAGCAGCTTGGAGGACAGCCCCCATAGCACAGATACGCAGTATTTT
size: NA; V: TRBV7-9; D: TRBD1; J: TRBJ1-6; CDR3: CASSFQGAGSPLHF; DNA: TGTGCCAGCAGCTTTCAGGGGGCTGGTTCACCCCTCCACTTT
size: NA; V: TRBV19; D: TRBD1; J: TRBJ2-2; CDR3: CASSILQGANTGELFF; DNA: TGTGCCAGTAGTATACTCCAGGGGGCGAACACCGGGGAGCTGTTTTTT
size: NA; V: TRBV5-1; D: TRBD1; J: TRBJ1-2; CDR3: CASSPGQPNYGYTF; DNA: TGCGCCAGCAGTCCGGGACAGCCGAACTATGGCTACACCTTC
size: NA; V: TRBV15; D: NA; J: TRBJ2-7; CDR3: CATSRGGPTYEQYF; DNA: TGTGCCACCAGCAGAGGGGGGCCGACCTACGAGCAGTACTTC
size: NA; V: TRBV10-3; D: TRBD2; J: TRBJ2-5; CDR3: CAIRGEEETQYF; DNA: TGTGCCATCCGGGGGGAGGAAGAGACCCAGTACTTC
size: NA; V: TRBV19; D: TRBD2; J: TRBJ2-7; CDR3: CASRPGLAGEQYF; DNA: TGTGCCAGTAGGCCGGGACTAGCGGGCGAGCAGTACTTC
size: NA; V: TRBV5-5; D: TRBD1; J: TRBJ1-2; CDR3: CASSPQTGINYGYTF; DNA: TGTGCCAGCAGTCCCCAGACAGGGATTAACTATGGCTACACCTTC
size: NA; V: TRBV10-3; D: NA; J: TRBJ1-1; CDR3: CAISEGGWANTEAFF; DNA: TGTGCCATCAGCGAGGGGGGGTGGGCGAACACTGAAGCTTTCTTT
size: NA; V: TRBV5-6; D: TRBD1; J: TRBJ1-2; CDR3: CASSPGTAYGYTF; DNA: TGTGCCAGCAGCCCCGGGACAGCCTATGGCTACACCTTC
size: NA; V: TRBV25-1; D: TRBD1; J: TRBJ1-1; CDR3: CASRPTTGVPGNTEAFF; DNA: TGTGCCAGCAGGCCAACGACAGGGGTACCAGGGAACACTGAAGCTTTCTTT
size: NA; V: TRBV4-1; D: NA; J: TRBJ1-2; CDR3: CASSQVGGAGNYGYTF; DNA: TGCGCCAGCAGCCAAGTAGGGGGTGCGGGTAACTATGGCTACACCTTC
size: NA; V: TRBV11-2; D: NA; J: TRBJ1-3; CDR3: CASSLRSGSGNTIYF; DNA: TGTGCCAGCAGCTTGAGATCAGGGTCTGGAAACACCATATATTTT
size: NA; V: TRBV5-1; D: TRBD2; J: TRBJ2-3; CDR3: CASSFRSGGITDTQYF; DNA: TGCGCCAGCAGCTTCCGGAGCGGGGGGATTACAGATACGCAGTATTTT
size: NA; V: TRBV29-1; D: NA; J: TRBJ2-6; CDR3: CSVLRQDGANVLTF; DNA: TGCAGCGTCCTTAGACAAGATGGGGCCAACGTCCTGACTTTC
size: NA; V: TRBV5-6; D: NA; J: TRBJ1-6; CDR3: CASSLQGLSYNSPLHF; DNA: TGTGCCAGCAGCCTCCAGGGCCTCTCCTATAATTCACCCCTCCACTTT
size: NA; V: TRBV15; D: NA; J: TRBJ2-5; CDR3: CATSRVADNEETQYF; DNA: TGTGCCACCAGCAGAGTGGCGGACAATGAAGAGACCCAGTACTTC
size: NA; V: TRBV6-1; D: NA; J: TRBJ1-5; CDR3: CASSVNRDQPQHF; DNA: TGTGCCAGCAGTGTAAACAGAGATCAGCCCCAGCATTTT
size: few; V: TRBV4-1; D: TRBD1; J: TRBJ2-7; CDR3: CASSRDRGDGEQYF; DNA: TGCGCCAGCAGCCGGGACAGGGGTGATGGGGAGCAGTACTTC
size: NA; V: TRBV4-1; D: TRBD1; J: TRBJ2-7; CDR3: CASSQPADRVIWEQYF; DNA: TGCGCCAGCAGCCAACCGGCGGACAGGGTGATATGGGAGCAGTACTTC
size: NA; V: TRBV28; D: TRBD1; J: TRBJ1-5; CDR3: CASSLRGQGNQPQHF; DNA: TGTGCCAGCAGCCTACGGGGACAGGGGAATCAGCCCCAGCATTTT
size: NA; V: TRBV4-2; D: TRBD1; J: TRBJ1-1; CDR3: CASRGQGGTEAFF; DNA: TGTGCCAGCAGGGGACAGGGAGGGACTGAAGCTTTCTTT
size: NA; V: TRBV2; D: NA; J: TRBJ1-6; CDR3: CASSEFRGAVEASPLHF; DNA: TGTGCCAGCAGTGAGTTTCGGGGAGCGGTTGAGGCTTCACCCCTCCACTTT
size: NA; V: TRBV11-3; D: TRBD2; J: TRBJ2-3; CDR3: CASSLGAGGADTQYF; DNA: TGTGCCAGCAGCTTGGGGGCGGGGGGCGCAGATACGCAGTATTTT
size: NA; V: TRBV6-1; D: TRBD1; J: TRBJ2-7; CDR3: CASSEAETGSYEQYF; DNA: TGTGCCAGCAGTGAAGCGGAGACAGGGTCCTACGAGCAGTACTTC
size: once; V: TRBV6-5; D: TRBD1; J: TRBJ1-2; CDR3: CASALGTGSGYTF; DNA: TGTGCCAGCGCCCTTGGGACAGGGAGCGGCTACACCTTC
size: NA; V: TRBV19; D: NA; J: TRBJ1-1; CDR3: CASIHGGSLNTEAFF; DNA: TGTGCCAGTATTCACGGGGGATCCTTGAACACTGAAGCTTTCTTT
size: once; V: TRBV14; D: NA; J: TRBJ1-3; CDR3: CASSQDLYSGNTIYF; DNA: TGTGCCAGCAGCCAAGATTTGTATTCTGGAAACACCATATATTTT
size: once; V: TRBV19; D: NA; J: TRBJ2-3; CDR3: CASSHGRGGAPDTQYF; DNA: TGTGCCAGTAGTCACGGCCGGGGCGGGGCCCCAGATACGCAGTATTTT
size: NA; V: TRBV5-6; D: NA; J: TRBJ2-7; CDR3: CASSPLTSSYEQYF; DNA: TGTGCCAGCAGCCCACTGACATCCTCCTACGAGCAGTACTTC
size: NA; V: TRBV12-5; D: TRBD2; J: TRBJ2-1; CDR3: CASGLVLAGNNEQFF; DNA: TGTGCTAGTGGTTTGGTACTAGCGGGGAACAATGAGCAGTTCTTC
size: NA; V: TRBV12-2; D: NA; J: TRBJ1-5; CDR3: CASRQTGSGGQPQHF; DNA: TGTGCAAGTCGCCAAACAGGGTCAGGGGGCCAGCCCCAGCATTTT
size: NA; V: TRBV28; D: NA; J: TRBJ1-5; CDR3: CASSLSGRQGPNQPQHF; DNA: TGTGCCAGCAGTTTATCAGGCAGGCAGGGCCCCAATCAGCCCCAGCATTTT
size: NA; V: TRBV18; D: NA; J: TRBJ1-1; CDR3: CASSLMDRPEGTEAFF; DNA: TGTGCCAGCTCACTGATGGACAGACCCGAGGGCACTGAAGCTTTCTTT
size: NA; V: TRBV12-5; D: TRBD2; J: TRBJ2-2; CDR3: CASGLVPPTRVGTSGASTGELFF; DNA: TGTGCTAGTGGTTTGGTACCTCCAACCCGTGTTGGGACTAGCGGGGCTAGCACCGGGGAGCTGTTTTTT
size: NA; V: TRBV2; D: TRBD2; J: TRBJ2-5; CDR3: CASSEIRTSGGTQETQYF; DNA: TGTGCCAGCAGTGAAATCAGGACTAGCGGGGGTACCCAAGAGACCCAGTACTTC
size: NA; V: TRBV19; D: TRBD2; J: TRBJ2-1; CDR3: CASSPAGTSGGSEQFF; DNA: TGTGCCAGTAGCCCCGCCGGGACTAGCGGGGGCAGTGAGCAGTTCTTC
size: NA; V: TRBV6-1; D: NA; J: TRBJ2-3; CDR3: CASSARLGGVTDTQYF; DNA: TGTGCCAGCAGTGCGCGACTAGGGGGGGTCACAGATACGCAGTATTTT
size: NA; V: TRBV6-5; D: TRBD1; J: TRBJ2-1; CDR3: CASKPGQANNEQFF; DNA: TGTGCCAGCAAACCGGGACAGGCAAACAATGAGCAGTTCTTC
size: NA; V: TRBV9; D: NA; J: TRBJ2-1; CDR3: CAIPPQVNRGTYNEQFF; DNA: TGTGCCATCCCACCACAGGTCAATAGGGGGACCTACAATGAGCAGTTCTTC
size: NA; V: TRBV6-1; D: TRBD1; J: TRBJ2-3; CDR3: CASRLGQGKDTQYF; DNA: TGTGCCAGCAGGTTGGGACAGGGAAAGGATACGCAGTATTTT
size: NA; V: TRBV19; D: TRBD2; J: TRBJ2-7; CDR3: CASSIHQRGGYEQYF; DNA: TGTGCCAGTAGTATCCACCAGCGGGGTGGATACGAGCAGTACTTC
size: NA; V: TRBV18; D: NA; J: TRBJ2-1; CDR3: CASSRLTGYNEQFF; DNA: TGTGCCAGCTCACGGTTGACAGGTTACAATGAGCAGTTCTTC
size: NA; V: TRBV19; D: NA; J: TRBJ2-1; CDR3: CATSGEGEQFF; DNA: TGTGCCACCTCGGGAGAGGGTGAGCAGTTCTTC
size: NA; V: TRBV4-1; D: NA; J: TRBJ2-3; CDR3: CASSQEHYLTDTQYF; DNA: TGCGCCAGCAGCCAAGAACACTATCTCACAGATACGCAGTATTTT
size: NA; V: TRBV7-9; D: NA; J: TRBJ1-3; CDR3: CASSSGTGNTIYF; DNA: TGTGCCAGCAGCTCAGGGACAGGAAACACCATATATTTT
size: once; V: TRBV7-2; D: NA; J: TRBJ2-7; CDR3: CASSFAIDYEQYF; DNA: TGTGCCAGCAGCTTCGCGATAGACTACGAGCAGTACTTC
size: few; V: TRBV6-4; D: TRBD2; J: TRBJ2-1; CDR3: CASSGLAGGNEQFF; DNA: TGTGCCAGCAGTGGACTAGCGGGGGGGAATGAGCAGTTCTTC
size: once; V: TRBV11-2; D: TRBD1; J: TRBJ2-7; CDR3: CASSLAFTGGSYEQYF; DNA: TGTGCCAGCAGCTTAGCTTTCACAGGGGGCTCCTACGAGCAGTACTTC